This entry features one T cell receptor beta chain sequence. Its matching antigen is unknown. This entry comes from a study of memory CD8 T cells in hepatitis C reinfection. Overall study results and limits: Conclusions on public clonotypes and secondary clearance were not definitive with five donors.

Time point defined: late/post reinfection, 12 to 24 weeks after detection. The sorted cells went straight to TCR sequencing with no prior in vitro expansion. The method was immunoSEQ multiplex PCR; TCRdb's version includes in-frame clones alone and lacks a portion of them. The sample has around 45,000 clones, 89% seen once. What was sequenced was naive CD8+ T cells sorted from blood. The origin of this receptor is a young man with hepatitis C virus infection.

The CDR3 protein is CASTRQGDGETEAFF. The CDR3 DNA follows: TGTGCCAGCACTCGACAGGGTGATGGGGAGACTGAAGCTTTCTTT. The genes are TRBV28 and TRBJ1-1, with 7 positions matching TRBD1. J gave up 5 bases and V 7 bases, and 13 bases lay outside the gene matches. This CDR3 contains 15 residues. The germline CDR1 and CDR2 sequences are MDHEN and SYDVKM.